Here is one T cell receptor beta chain with its context. The authors reverse transcribed roughly 0.5 to 1 ug RNA with random hexamers. A single record per CDR3 protein comes from TCRdb applying MiXCR to the immunoSEQ multiplex PCR reads. The sample holds approximately 190,000 distinct CDR3 sequences, under 97% seen once. This specimen belongs to a study of CD8 T cells in Susac syndrome. Input material: CD4+ T cells from PBMCs. The TCR sequence derives from a human donor with Susac syndrome.

In nucleotides, the CDR3 is TGCAGCAGCGAACCCGGGACAGGGGGCCAAGAGACCCAGTACTTC. Its protein product is CSSEPGTGGQETQYF. The V gene is TRBV20-1, the J gene TRBJ2-5, with 11 bases identical to TRBD1. The germline V gene encodes CDR1 DFQATT and CDR2 SNEGSKA (reference sequence). The CDR3 length is 15 residues.